The rows below give T cell receptor beta chains drawn from one sample of a study of blood T cell repertoires in COVID-19. Assay used: immunoSEQ multiplex PCR; TCRdb lists only in-frame clones, some missing. The sample contains 100,000 to 150,000 clones, around 70% of which appear only once. The sequenced sample was peripheral blood. The receptors derive from a man between 60 and 75 years old with acute or convalescent COVID-19. CDR3s include the opening cysteine and the closing phenylalanine or tryptophan. The order of the fields is V gene, D gene, clone size, J gene, CDR3 DNA, CDR3 protein. A D gene is named only where the DNA matches it firmly. Clone size is stated in some rows and not others, as once, few, many or a class when expanded.

v_call: TRBV3-1/TRBV3-2; d_call: TRBD2; clone_size: -; j_call: TRBJ2-1; cdr3_nt: TGTGCCAGCAAAGCGAATTTAGCGGGGGGCTCCTACAATGAGCAGTTCTTC; cdr3_aa: CASKANLAGGSYNEQFF
v_call: TRBV4-1; d_call: -; clone_size: few; j_call: TRBJ1-2; cdr3_nt: TGCGCCAGCAGCCAAAAAGGGGGGGACATATTTAACTATGGCTACACCTTC; cdr3_aa: CASSQKGGDIFNYGYTF
v_call: TRBV7-3; d_call: TRBD1; clone_size: -; j_call: TRBJ2-7; cdr3_nt: TGTGCCAGCAGCTTACTTGGACAGGGACCCTACGAGCAGTACTTC; cdr3_aa: CASSLLGQGPYEQYF
v_call: TRBV3-1/TRBV3-2; d_call: -; clone_size: -; j_call: TRBJ1-2; cdr3_nt: TGTGCCAGCAGCCAAAGGGGGGGTAGATACTATGGCTACACCTTC; cdr3_aa: CASSQRGGRYYGYTF
v_call: TRBV3-1/TRBV3-2; d_call: -; clone_size: once; j_call: TRBJ2-1; cdr3_nt: TGTGCCAGCAGCTTTTCTAGGGGGGGTTCCTACAATGAGCAGTTCTTC; cdr3_aa: CASSFSRGGSYNEQFF
v_call: TRBV7-9; d_call: -; clone_size: -; j_call: TRBJ2-2; cdr3_nt: TGTGCCAGCAGCCTGACTCCGTTGGACACCGGGGAGCTGTTTTTT; cdr3_aa: CASSLTPLDTGELFF
v_call: TRBV28; d_call: TRBD2; clone_size: -; j_call: TRBJ2-7; cdr3_nt: TGTGCCAGCGCTTGGAGCGGGAGGGCCTACGAGCAGTACTTC; cdr3_aa: CASAWSGRAYEQYF
v_call: TRBV3-1/TRBV3-2; d_call: -; clone_size: -; j_call: TRBJ2-1; cdr3_nt: TGTGCCAGCAGCCAAGATAGTTTCTCTGCCAATGAGCAGTTCTTC; cdr3_aa: CASSQDSFSANEQFF
v_call: TRBV30; d_call: -; clone_size: -; j_call: TRBJ2-2; cdr3_nt: TGTGCCTGGAGTTCTTCCACCGGGGAGCTGTTTTTT; cdr3_aa: CAWSSSTGELFF
v_call: TRBV7-3; d_call: TRBD1; clone_size: once; j_call: TRBJ2-5; cdr3_nt: TGTGCCAGCAGCTCCCCCGTCGGGACAGGCGGAGAGACCCAGTACTTC; cdr3_aa: CASSSPVGTGGETQYF
v_call: TRBV12-3/TRBV12-4; d_call: TRBD1; clone_size: -; j_call: TRBJ1-5; cdr3_nt: TGTGCCAGCAGTTCACACGACAGGGGGCCCCAGCATTTT; cdr3_aa: CASSSHDRGPQHF
v_call: TRBV5-4; d_call: -; clone_size: -; j_call: TRBJ1-6; cdr3_nt: TGTGCCAGCAGCTCTATCCAGGGAAAGTCACCCCTCCACTTT; cdr3_aa: CASSSIQGKSPLHF
v_call: TRBV7-9; d_call: TRBD2; clone_size: -; j_call: TRBJ2-1; cdr3_nt: TGTGCCAGCAGCTGGATTAGCGGGGGCCTTTACAATGAGCAGTTCTTC; cdr3_aa: CASSWISGGLYNEQFF
v_call: TRBV6-5; d_call: TRBD1; clone_size: -; j_call: TRBJ1-5; cdr3_nt: TGTGCCAGCACCTGGGACAGGGGCAATCAGCCCCAGCATTTT; cdr3_aa: CASTWDRGNQPQHF
v_call: TRBV4-1; d_call: -; clone_size: -; j_call: TRBJ1-1; cdr3_nt: TGCGCCAGCAGTCCGACCGGGGGGACTGAAGCTTTCTTT; cdr3_aa: CASSPTGGTEAFF
v_call: TRBV12-5; d_call: -; clone_size: few; j_call: TRBJ2-3; cdr3_nt: TGTGCTAGTGGTTTGTATCCGGGCAGGGGTTCCACAGATACGCAGTATTTT; cdr3_aa: CASGLYPGRGSTDTQYF
v_call: TRBV3-1/TRBV3-2; d_call: TRBD1; clone_size: -; j_call: TRBJ2-2; cdr3_nt: TGTGCCAGCAGACAGGGGGCTGGCGGGGAGCTGTTTTTT; cdr3_aa: CASRQGAGGELFF
v_call: TRBV12-5; d_call: TRBD1; clone_size: -; j_call: TRBJ2-7; cdr3_nt: TGTGCTAGTGCCCCCGCTCTAGGACAGGGGACCTTCTACGAGCAGTACTTC; cdr3_aa: CASAPALGQGTFYEQYF
v_call: TRBV2; d_call: TRBD1; clone_size: -; j_call: TRBJ1-1; cdr3_nt: TGTGCCAGCAGTGATGACAGGGGAGCGGGCACTGAAGCTTTCTTT; cdr3_aa: CASSDDRGAGTEAFF
v_call: TRBV4-1; d_call: -; clone_size: few; j_call: TRBJ1-2; cdr3_nt: TGCGCCAGCAGCCCTCATGGGGGGACCGGCTACACCTTC; cdr3_aa: CASSPHGGTGYTF
v_call: TRBV6-2/TRBV6-3; d_call: TRBD2; clone_size: -; j_call: TRBJ2-3; cdr3_nt: TGTGCCAGCAGTTACTCGGCTAGCGGGCGGACAGATACGCAGTATTTT; cdr3_aa: CASSYSASGRTDTQYF
v_call: TRBV10-3; d_call: TRBD2; clone_size: -; j_call: TRBJ2-1; cdr3_nt: TGTGCCATCAGTGCTCAAGCGGGGGACAATGAGCAGTTCTTC; cdr3_aa: CAISAQAGDNEQFF
v_call: TRBV19; d_call: TRBD2; clone_size: -; j_call: TRBJ2-1; cdr3_nt: TGTGCCAGTAGTACAACTAGCGGGGACAATGAGCAGTTCTTC; cdr3_aa: CASSTTSGDNEQFF
v_call: TRBV29-1; d_call: TRBD1; clone_size: few; j_call: TRBJ1-4; cdr3_nt: TGCAGCGTTGTTAGGCGGACAGGCAATGAAAAACTGTTTTTT; cdr3_aa: CSVVRRTGNEKLFF
v_call: TRBV27; d_call: -; clone_size: -; j_call: TRBJ2-3; cdr3_nt: TGTGCCAGCAGCCGACTAGAGGCAAGCACAGATACGCAGTATTTT; cdr3_aa: CASSRLEASTDTQYF
v_call: TRBV14; d_call: -; clone_size: -; j_call: TRBJ2-7; cdr3_nt: TGTGCCAGCAGCCAATACCAGGAGCAGTACTTC; cdr3_aa: CASSQYQEQYF
v_call: TRBV18; d_call: -; clone_size: few; j_call: TRBJ1-2; cdr3_nt: TGTGCCAGCTCACCACCTACAACAGCTCCCAATGGCTACACCTTC; cdr3_aa: CASSPPTTAPNGYTF
v_call: TRBV6-1; d_call: -; clone_size: -; j_call: TRBJ1-2; cdr3_nt: TGTGCCAGCAGTGAAGCCCCCAGTGTGCGGGGCTACACCTTC; cdr3_aa: CASSEAPSVRGYTF
v_call: TRBV5-1; d_call: -; clone_size: -; j_call: TRBJ1-1; cdr3_nt: TGCGCCAGCAGCTTAGACAGTGTTACTGAAGCTTTCTTT; cdr3_aa: CASSLDSVTEAFF
v_call: TRBV27; d_call: TRBD1; clone_size: -; j_call: TRBJ2-7; cdr3_nt: TGTGCCAGCAGAAGGGACAGGGGGCTCGAGCAGTACTTC; cdr3_aa: CASRRDRGLEQYF
v_call: TRBV6-1; d_call: -; clone_size: -; j_call: TRBJ2-7; cdr3_nt: TGTGCCAGCAGTGAAGTAACAGGAACCTACGAGCAGTACTTC; cdr3_aa: CASSEVTGTYEQYF
v_call: TRBV15; d_call: -; clone_size: -; j_call: TRBJ2-7; cdr3_nt: TGTGCCACCAGCAGAGGTCTAAGGGGACTGACTACCTACGAGCAGTACTTC; cdr3_aa: CATSRGLRGLTTYEQYF
v_call: TRBV18; d_call: -; clone_size: -; j_call: TRBJ2-7; cdr3_nt: TGTGCCAGCTCAGCCTCAGGGAATCCCCGTTACGAGCAGTACTTC; cdr3_aa: CASSASGNPRYEQYF
v_call: TRBV7-9; d_call: TRBD2; clone_size: -; j_call: TRBJ2-1; cdr3_nt: TGTGCCAGCAGCTATGTACCGGGACTAACGTCGAATGAGCAGTTCTTC; cdr3_aa: CASSYVPGLTSNEQFF
v_call: TRBV11-1; d_call: -; clone_size: -; j_call: TRBJ2-5; cdr3_nt: TGTGCCAGCAGCTTAGATACTAGGAAAGAGACCCAGTACTTC; cdr3_aa: CASSLDTRKETQYF
v_call: TRBV7-9; d_call: -; clone_size: -; j_call: TRBJ2-7; cdr3_nt: TGTGCCAGCAGTTGGACTGTACTCGGCTACGAGCAGTACTTC; cdr3_aa: CASSWTVLGYEQYF
v_call: TRBV27; d_call: -; clone_size: -; j_call: TRBJ2-7; cdr3_nt: TGTGCCAGCAGTTCCAGGGGTAGCGCCTACGAGCAGTACTTC; cdr3_aa: CASSSRGSAYEQYF
v_call: TRBV5-1; d_call: -; clone_size: many; j_call: TRBJ2-7; cdr3_nt: TGCGCCAGCAGCTCCGAACAGGGCTACGAGCAGTACTTC; cdr3_aa: CASSSEQGYEQYF
v_call: TRBV24-1; d_call: -; clone_size: -; j_call: TRBJ2-1; cdr3_nt: TGTGCCACCAGTGATGCGGTCGGGGGCTCCTACAATGAGCAGTTCTTC; cdr3_aa: CATSDAVGGSYNEQFF
v_call: TRBV19; d_call: TRBD1; clone_size: -; j_call: TRBJ2-1; cdr3_nt: TGTGCCAGTAGTATAGGCAGGGGGCTGAATGAGCAGTTCTTC; cdr3_aa: CASSIGRGLNEQFF
v_call: TRBV7-2; d_call: TRBD2; clone_size: -; j_call: TRBJ2-5; cdr3_nt: TGTGCCAGCAGCTTAGGCACTAGCGGGAGGGAAGGGGAGACCCAGTACTTC; cdr3_aa: CASSLGTSGREGETQYF